This T cell receptor (beta chain) was identified in a study of CD8 T cells in Susac syndrome. Study results and limitations: The authors acknowledged that their TCR sequencing and HLA analysis involved a relatively small number of individuals.

Multiple sclerosis controls were treatment-naive patients with stable or active relapsing-remitting disease. The CD8+ and CD4+ T cells were negatively isolated, with the TEMRA cells enriched by FACS. Turning to this clonotype: Its antigen is not identified.

This CDR3 has 13 residues. The germline V gene encodes CDR1 MNHEY and CDR2 SMNVEV (reference sequence). Trimming pared 0 bases from V and 6 bases from J, leaving 3 bases between. The RNA input was about 0.45 to 1 ug, and it was reverse transcribed with random hexamers. The CDR3 of TCR beta was amplified by immunoSEQ multiplex PCR across 54 Vbeta and 13 Jbeta. TCRdb recomputed calls from the immunoSEQ multiplex PCR reads with MiXCR, one row per CDR3 protein. The sample lists a few hundred thousand distinct CDR3 sequences; about 94% were seen once. The sequenced sample consisted of CD8+ T cells from PBMCs. The rearrangement joins TRBV27 to TRBJ1-6; D remains unclear. The sequence was collected from a human donor with multiple sclerosis. The CDR3 DNA follows: TGTGCCAGCAGTTTATCGCCTAATTCACCCCTCCACTTT. It specifies CASSLSPNSPLHF.